The rows below give T cell receptor beta chains drawn from one sample of a study of T-cell reconstitution after alpha-beta-depleted transplantation in children. TCRdb called the PCR reads again in MiXCR, with one record for every CDR3 protein. Altogether about 600,000 distinct CDR3 sequences are present, about 10% being singletons, with the ten largest covering about 4%. This material consisted of PBMCs from the stem cell graft donor, taken from the stem cell graft. The receptor set was obtained from a human donor who donated a stem cell graft to a child with acute myeloid leukemia. The CDR3 runs from the conserved cysteine through the conserved F or W.

v_gene	j_gene	CDR3aa
TRBV7-6	TRBJ1-5	CASSFETGMGQPQHF
TRBV29-1	TRBJ2-7	CSAVDNSYEQYF
TRBV20-1	TRBJ2-1	CSARGGAGVGNEQFF
TRBV3-1	TRBJ2-2	CASSQDGGYGELFF
TRBV11-1	TRBJ2-1	CASSPPGQGFYNEQFF
TRBV5-1	TRBJ2-1	CASSLRASGSSLYNEQFF
TRBV20-1	TRBJ1-5	CSAHPTGNSNQPQHF
TRBV3-1	TRBJ1-3	CASSQGMAASGNTIYF
TRBV27	TRBJ2-7	CASSPRGGSAYEQYF
TRBV11-2	TRBJ2-1	CASSLVASGRYNEQFF
TRBV27	TRBJ2-7	CASSLYHREYEQYF
TRBV29-1	TRBJ2-5	CSVEDSTGFFGETQYF
TRBV12-3/TRBV12-4	TRBJ2-7	CASTTSGLSYEQYF
TRBV6-5	TRBJ2-3	CASRGGGGLANTQYF
TRBV7-9	TRBJ1-1	CASSRGTGLVDTEAFF
TRBV7-3	TRBJ2-1	CASSSDISSYNEQFF